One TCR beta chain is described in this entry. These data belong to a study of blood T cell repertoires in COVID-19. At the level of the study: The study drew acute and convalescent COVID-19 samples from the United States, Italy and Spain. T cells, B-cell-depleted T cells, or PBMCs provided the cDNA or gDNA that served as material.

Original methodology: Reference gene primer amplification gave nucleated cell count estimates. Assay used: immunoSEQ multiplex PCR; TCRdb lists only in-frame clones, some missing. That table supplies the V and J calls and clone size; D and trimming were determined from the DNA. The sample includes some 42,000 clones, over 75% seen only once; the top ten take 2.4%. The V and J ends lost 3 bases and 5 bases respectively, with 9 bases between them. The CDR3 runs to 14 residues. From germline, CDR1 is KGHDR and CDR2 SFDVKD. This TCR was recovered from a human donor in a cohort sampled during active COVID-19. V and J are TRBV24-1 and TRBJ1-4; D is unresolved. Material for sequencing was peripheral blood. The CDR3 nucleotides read TGTGCCACCAGTGATAAGAGGTACAATGAAAAACTGTTTTTT. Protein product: CATSDKRYNEKLFF.